This is a list of T cell receptor beta chains from one sample in a study of human T cells and chemical hapten exposure. TCRdb independently ran MiXCR on the RACE reads; one entry per CDR3 protein. The table includes some 110,000 distinct CDR3 sequences, about 10% detected once. The input for sequencing was whole blood, taken in connection with sensitization to the hapten diphenylcyclopropenone (DPC). The receptors derive from a woman between 45 and 65 years old with alopecia areata. Some clones in this sample may be carry-over from other donors' samples. Each CDR3 is given with its conserved first and last residue. The order of the fields is D gene, clone size, J gene, V gene, CDR3 DNA, CDR3 protein. D genes are given only for firm matches. Clone size is given for some rows only: seen once, a few or many times, or a class if the clone is expanded.

>TRBD2|.|TRBJ2-1|TRBV13
TGTGCCAGCAGGCGGGTCCTAGCGGGAGTCAATGAGCAGTTCTTC
CASRRVLAGVNEQFF
>.|few|TRBJ2-3|TRBV5-1
TGCGCCAGCAGCGGGGGGACAGAGCCCCTTACGCAGTATTTT
CASSGGTEPLTQYF
>.|many|TRBJ2-7|TRBV12-3/TRBV12-4
TGCGCCAGCAGCCCAGGGCGTTCGGAGCAGTACTTC
CASSPGRSEQYF
>.|.|TRBJ2-7|TRBV20-1
TGCAGTGCTTTCGGGGGAATGACGGGAGAGCAGTACTTC
CSAFGGMTGEQYF
>.|few|TRBJ1-5|TRBV28
TGTGCCAGCAGTAATTCTCGGCCCCAGCATTTT
CASSNSRPQHF
>.|.|TRBJ1-4|TRBV7-2
TGTGCCAGCAGCCCGAGGGCCGTGGGGGAGGGAGAAAAACTGTTTTTT
CASSPRAVGEGEKLFF
>.|.|TRBJ2-5|TRBV6-6
TGTGCCTGCAGTCAATCCAACAGGGAGGAGACCCAGTACTTC
CACSQSNREETQYF
>.|.|TRBJ2-5|TRBV9
TGTGCCAGCAGCGTAGCTGTGGGGCCCCAAGAGACCCAGTACTTC
CASSVAVGPQETQYF
>TRBD1|few|TRBJ1-1|TRBV10-3
TGTGCCATCAGCCCCGGGACAGGGGACGCTGAAGCTTTCTTT
CAISPGTGDAEAFF
>TRBD2|few|TRBJ2-5|TRBV5-1
TGCGCCAGCAGCTTGAGGACTAGAGAAGAGACCCAGTACTTC
CASSLRTREETQYF
>TRBD1|.|TRBJ1-4|TRBV7-9
TGTGCCAGCAGCCTTCGTTGGACAGGGGGCGTCGCCACTAATGAAAAACTGTTTTTT
CASSLRWTGGVATNEKLFF
>TRBD2|.|TRBJ2-3|TRBV10-2
TGCGCCAGCAGTGTAGGAACTAGCGGGGGCCCCCATACGCAGTATTTT
CASSVGTSGGPHTQYF
>.|.|TRBJ1-1|TRBV5-1
TGCGCCAGCAGCTTGGAGTTGGGGAGGGACACTGAAGCTTTCTTT
CASSLELGRDTEAFF
>TRBD1|many|TRBJ2-7|TRBV9
TGTGCCAGCAGCTCTAAACCGGGACAGGGTAAGGACGAGCAGTACTTC
CASSSKPGQGKDEQYF
>.|few|TRBJ2-5|TRBV4-3
TGCGCCAGCAGCCAGGGACTGGTAAAAGAGACCCAGTACTTC
CASSQGLVKETQYF
>.|.|TRBJ2-6|TRBV2
TGTGCCAGCAGTGAACCGCTGGGGGGGGCCAACGTCCTGACTTTC
CASSEPLGGANVLTF
>TRBD2|few|TRBJ2-7|TRBV10-3
TGTGCCATCAGTGCGGGACTAGCGGGCCAGTCCTACGAGCAGTACTTC
CAISAGLAGQSYEQYF
>.|few|TRBJ1-6|TRBV12-3/TRBV12-4
TGTGCCAGCAGTTTGGTGGGGGGTTTATCACCCCTCCACTTT
CASSLVGGLSPLHF
>.|once|TRBJ1-6|TRBV12-3/TRBV12-4
TGTGCCAGCAGTTTGGGGGGGAATTCACCCCTCGACTTT
CASSLGGNSPLDF
>TRBD1|few|TRBJ2-7|TRBV12-3/TRBV12-4
TGTGCCAGCAGTTCTGGGACAGCGAGTTCCTACGAGCAGTACTTC
CASSSGTASSYEQYF
>TRBD2|few|TRBJ2-2|TRBV24-1
TGTGCCACCAGTGATTGGACTAGCGGGAGACAAACCGGGGAGCTGTTTTTT
CATSDWTSGRQTGELFF
>.|once|TRBJ2-7|TRBV20-1
TGCAGTGCTGACACCGCGACGCGCCAAAGAAGCTCCGACGAGCAGTACTTC
CSADTATRQRSSDEQYF
>.|.|TRBJ1-1|TRBV3-1
TGTGCCAGCAGCCAAGCATCGGAGGGCGTTGAAGCTTTCTTT
CASSQASEGVEAFF
>TRBD1|few|TRBJ2-2|TRBV10-3
TGTGCCATCAGCCCGGGGACAGACGGCACCGGGGAGCTGTTTTTT
CAISPGTDGTGELFF
>TRBD2|many|TRBJ2-1|TRBV15
TGTGCCACCAGCCTCCCCAGCGGGAGGGCTAATGAGCAGTTCTTC
CATSLPSGRANEQFF
>TRBD1|few|TRBJ2-7|TRBV7-9
TGTGCCAGCAGCATGCCCAGGACAGGGGGCGAGGACGGCGAGCAGTACTTC
CASSMPRTGGEDGEQYF
>.|many|TRBJ1-5|TRBV28
TGTGCCAGCACCCCCGGGACACCGACGAGCAATCAGCCCCAGCATTTT
CASTPGTPTSNQPQHF
>TRBD2|.|TRBJ2-3|TRBV10-3
TGTGCCATCAGTACCCGAGGGACTACTCTGAGCACAGATACGCAGTATTTT
CAISTRGTTLSTDTQYF
>TRBD1|many|TRBJ2-1|TRBV7-7
TGTGCCAGCAGCCGGGGGGGGACAGGGGCGAGTGAGCAGTTCTTC
CASSRGGTGASEQFF
>.|few|TRBJ1-1|TRBV7-9
TGTGCCAGCAGCTTAGCTGTTACCGGTAAGACTGAAGCTTTCTTT
CASSLAVTGKTEAFF
>.|.|TRBJ1-2|TRBV29-1
TGCAGCGTCCGAACCCCCAGCTATGGCTACACCTTC
CSVRTPSYGYTF
>.|.|TRBJ2-7|TRBV12-3/TRBV12-4
TGTGCCAGCAGTTCCGATTCGAGGGCCCTCGAGCAGTACTTC
CASSSDSRALEQYF
>TRBD1|.|TRBJ1-5|TRBV27
TGTGCCAGCAGTTTTGGGACAGGGGGAGGCAATCAGCCCCAGCATTTT
CASSFGTGGGNQPQHF
>.|few|TRBJ2-1|TRBV2
TGTGCCAGCAGTGACCCGGGCCGGGTCTACAATGAGCAGTTCTTC
CASSDPGRVYNEQFF
>.|few|TRBJ1-1|TRBV6-2/TRBV6-3
TGTGCCAGCAGTTCGATAGTTGGCACTGAAGCTTTCTTT
CASSSIVGTEAFF
>.|many|TRBJ2-5|TRBV29-1
TGCAGCGTTGAAGTCCGACCCGAGACCCAGTACTTC
CSVEVRPETQYF
>TRBD1|many|TRBJ1-5|TRBV20-1
TGCAGTGCTAGGACAGGGAATCAGCCCCAGCATTTT
CSARTGNQPQHF
>.|few|TRBJ1-3|TRBV5-8
TGTGCCAGCAGCCTCGCCAGGGCCCCTGGAAACACCATATATTTT
CASSLARAPGNTIYF
>.|.|TRBJ2-5|TRBV12-3/TRBV12-4
TGTGCCAGCACCCGGGGGCCGACCCAGTACTTC
CASTRGPTQYF
>.|.|TRBJ1-1|TRBV21-1
TGTGCCAGCAGCCCCCCCCCTGGCACGGATTTGAACACTGAAGCTTTCTTT
CASSPPPGTDLNTEAFF
>TRBD1|.|TRBJ1-1|TRBV29-1
TGCAGCGTCAGACAGGGACGACACACTGAAGCTTTCTTT
CSVRQGRHTEAFF
>TRBD2|.|TRBJ2-1|TRBV24-1
TGTGCCACCAGTGATCCCTCGAGAAGCGGGGGCCCCGACAATGAGCTGTTCTTC
CATSDPSRSGGPDNELFF
>TRBD2|many|TRBJ2-7|TRBV28
TGTGCCAGCAGTGTAGCGGGAGGGCCGATATACGAGCAGTACTTC
CASSVAGGPIYEQYF
>.|.|TRBJ2-1|TRBV7-2
TGTGCCAGCAGCCAAAGACGGGGCGGGACGTGTTTCTTC
CASSQRRGGTCFF
>.|many|TRBJ2-3|TRBV28
TGTGCCAGCAGTATCAGACCGGCTAGCACAGATACGCAGTATTTT
CASSIRPASTDTQYF
>.|few|TRBJ1-1|TRBV5-5
TGTGCCAGCAGCTTGGGGACAGCGAGTGAAGCTTTCTTT
CASSLGTASEAFF